This TCR beta chain was sequenced in a study of T cells in Graves' hyperthyroidism and ophthalmopathy. Findings and limits, study-wide: A model built on 13 V-J features separated ophthalmopathy from stable hyperthyroidism.

Amplification of TCR beta CDR3 regions was performed using RNA transcripts as template. With the HTBI primer set, the TCR CDR3 went through a first round of RT-PCR. Each CDR3 protein gets one entry after TCRdb re-called the multiplex PCR reads with MiXCR. The sample gives 550,000 to 850,000 distinct CDR3 sequences, around a sixth of which show up once; over 15% is in the top ten. Germline V CDR1 and CDR2: MNHNS, SASEGT. There are 13 residues in the CDR3. Trimming pared 7 bases from V and 4 bases from J, leaving 12 bases between. In the case of this clonotype: The antigen is undetermined.

Around 9.9 ml of fresh peripheral blood supplied the PBMCs. The specimen was blood. V gene TRBV6-1 combines with J gene TRBJ2-3, with D perhaps assigned TRBD1 or TRBD2 (5 bases each). This receptor was obtained from a woman in her 50s with Graves' hyperthyroidism that later progressed to Graves' ophthalmopathy. The CDR3 loop is CASTNWGPDTQYF. The CDR3 DNA follows: TGTGCCAGCACCAACTGGGGACCAGATACGCAGTATTTT.